These 20 T cell receptor beta chains share one sample of origin, sequenced in a study of beta chain features in type 1 diabetes. Sequenced material consisted of expressed TCRB transcripts (all of the isolated RNA was reverse transcribed). Repertoires were generated with immunoSEQ multiplex PCR, while TCRdb's copy carries only in-frame clones and drops some. The table lists 250,000 to 350,000 clones, around 15% of them singletons. Sequences were obtained from central memory CD4+ T cells from blood. The receptors shown here come from a man aged 25-45 years in good health.

This clone was seen only a few times. V gene TRBV6-1 combines with J gene TRBJ2-1; 7 bases align to TRBD1. There are 15 residues in the CDR3. Germline assignment: CDR1 MNHNS and CDR2 SASEGT. Trimming cost V 5 bases and J 4 bases; bases outside gene matches: 8. The CDR3: CASSLEGGGYNEQFF. CDR3 DNA sequence: TGTGCCAGCAGTTTAGAAGGGGGCGGGTACAATGAGCAGTTCTTC.

This clone was found a few times. The chain joins TRBV2 to TRBJ1-6; D is uncertain. Germline CDR1 SNHLY, CDR2 FYNNEI. The CDR3 has 14 amino acids. Trimming removed 2 bases at V and 9 bases at J, with 11 bases between. CDR3 DNA: TGTGCCAGCAGTGAAAACGCTTGGACTTCACCCCTCCACTTT. Protein sequence: CASSENAWTSPLHF. Together with reference TRBV2 and TRBJ1-6, the CDR3 gives the full variable domain: EPEVTQTPSHQVTQMGQEVILRCVPISNHLYFYWYRQILGQKVEFLVSFYNNEISEKSEIFDDQFSVERPDGSNFTLKIRSTKLEDSAMYFCASSENAWTSPLHFGNGTRLTVT.

The rearrangement uses TRBV20-1 and TRBJ1-1; D ambiguous. CDR1 DFQATT and CDR2 SNEGSKA come from the germline V gene (reference sequence). V was cut by 5 bases and J by 5 bases, with 6 bases left in between. This CDR3 spans 10 amino acids. The CDR3, as DNA: TGCAGTGCTGGGAGAACTGAAGCTTTCTTT. Residues: CSAGRTEAFF.

This clone was observed a handful of times. V is TRBV5-4 and J is TRBJ2-6, with 9 bases lining up with TRBD1. Trimming removed 2 bases from V and 6 bases from J; junction bases left unmatched: 6. CDR3 size: 16 residues. Per germline, CDR1 SGHNT and CDR2 YYREEE (reference sequence). Here the CDR3 DNA reads TGTGCCAGCAGCTTACCGGGACAGGGTGCGGCCAACGTCCTGACTTTC. Translated, it gives CASSLPGQGAANVLTF.

This clone was counted only a few times. The CDR3: CASSQGRGAGGYTF. In nucleotides, the CDR3 is TGTGCCAGCAGCCAAGGCCGGGGGGCCGGAGGCTACACCTTC. The chain links TRBV14 to TRBJ1-2, with D possibly matching TRBD1 (6 bases). V lost 1 base and J lost 8, with 14 bases in between. Looked up from germline, CDR1 is SGHDN and CDR2 is FVKESK. This CDR3 region has 14 residues. The full variable domain, completed using reference TRBV14 and TRBJ1-2, is EAGVTQFPSHSVIEKGQTVTLRCDPISGHDNLYWYRRVMGKEIKFLLHFVKESKQDESGMPNNRFLAERTGGTYSTLKVQPAELEDSGVYFCASSQGRGAGGYTFGSGTRLTVV.

The gene calls are TRBV5-4 and TRBJ2-3; possible D gene TRBD1, 5 bases. The CDR3 sequence is 15 residues long. Trimming shortened V by 0 bases and J by 0 bases, and 8 bases separated the two germline ends. The germline gives CDR1 SGHNT, CDR2 YYREEE (reference sequence). CDR3 sequence reads: CASSLDQGSTDTQYF. Here the CDR3 DNA reads TGTGCCAGCAGCTTGGATCAGGGAAGCACAGATACGCAGTATTTT.

The chain links TRBV4-2 to TRBJ2-7, with a possible D match to TRBD1 (5 bases). The CDR3 is made up of 13 amino acids. Between the trimmed V and J ends, which lost 5 bases and 1 base, there was a span of 9 bases. Germline CDR1 is LGHNA and CDR2 is YNFKEQ. In DNA form, the CDR3 reads TGTGCCAGCAGCATACCAGGGTCCTACGAGCAGTACGTC. Its protein product is CASSIPGSYEQYV.

This clone showed up just a few times. This chain links TRBV10-3 with TRBJ2-3; D unclear. Per the germline V gene, CDR1 is ENHRY and CDR2 is SYGVKD. CDR3 size: 14 residues. Between the trimmed V and J ends, which lost 6 bases and 0 bases, there was a span of 10 bases. The CDR3 loop reads CAIRAGASTDTQYF. The CDR3 DNA is TGTGCCATCAGAGCAGGTGCTAGCACAGATACGCAGTATTTT.

This sequence joins TRBV4-3 and TRBJ2-3; 9 bases fit TRBD2. Germline V gene data show CDR1 as LGHNA and CDR2 as YSLEER. The CDR3 runs to 17 residues. Trimming took 3 bases from V and 6 from J; bases not matched to a gene: 13. CDR3: CASSQTPAAGGSDTQYF. The DNA of the CDR3 is TGCGCCAGCAGCCAGACCCCCGCAGCGGGGGGTAGCGATACGCAGTATTTT.

This clone showed up just a few times. This chain joins TRBV6-1 and TRBJ1-5; a weak D match, TRBD1 (6 bases). The germline gives CDR1 MNHNS, CDR2 SASEGT. V was pared by 4 bases and J by 4 bases, with 11 bases between. This CDR3 region has 14 residues. The CDR3 sequence is CASSARGANQPQHF. In nucleotides, the CDR3 is TGTGCCAGCAGTGCTAGGGGGGCGAATCAGCCCCAGCATTTT.

The CDR3 DNA follows: TGTGCCAGCAGTATGCCCCGGGGTGTATATAGCAATCAGCCCCAGCATTTT. Amino acids: CASSMPRGVYSNQPQHF. V and J are TRBV21-1 and TRBJ1-5. TRBV21-1 is noted as a pseudogene. This CDR3 region has 17 residues.

This clone was seen a handful of times. The rearrangement links TRBV10-3 to TRBJ2-1, with D perhaps matching TRBD2 (6 bases). Germline values: CDR1 ENHRY, CDR2 SYGVKD. The CDR3 is 15 residues long. Between the trimmed V and J ends, which lost 10 bases and 8 bases, there was a span of 24 bases. CDR3 protein: CATRKGGTDFDEQFF. CDR3 coding DNA: TGTGCCACACGAAAGGGAGGAACAGATTTCGATGAGCAGTTCTTC.

There are a few counts of this clone. CDR3 in DNA: TGCGCCAGCAGACCGGAGTGGCAAAACATTCAGTACTTC. Its protein product is CASRPEWQNIQYF. The V call is TRBV5-1, the J call TRBJ2-4, with D unresolved. The length of the CDR3 is 13 residues. CDR1 is SGHRS, CDR2 YFSETQ, per germline. V lost 5 bases and J 5 bases, leaving 11 bases between the germline ends.

The chain recombines TRBV7-2 with TRBJ2-3; D unresolved. V was shortened by 2 bases and J by 2 bases, with 11 bases between the two germline ends. The CDR3 extends over 15 amino acids. Per germline, CDR1 SGHTA and CDR2 FQGNSA. The chain's CDR3 is CASSLISANTDTQYF. DNA for the CDR3: TGTGCCAGCAGCTTAATTTCGGCCAACACAGATACGCAGTATTTT. Full variable domain (missing parts from reference TRBV7-2 and TRBJ2-3): GAGVSQSPSNKVTEKGKDVELRCDPISGHTALYWYRQSLGQGLEFLIYFQGNSAPDKSGLPSDRFSAERTGGSVSTLTIQRTQQEDSAVYLCASSLISANTDTQYFGPGTRLTVL.

This clone has ten or more counts. V is TRBV18 and J is TRBJ1-1; D unclear. This CDR3 spans 14 amino acids. Trimming stripped 6 bases from V and 0 bases from J, with 11 bases between. In germline, CDR1 is KGHSH, CDR2 LQKENI. The CDR3 coding sequence is TGTGCCAGCTCCCTCTCGGGTTTGAACACTGAAGCTTTCTTT. Protein sequence: CASSLSGLNTEAFF.

The table lists this clone with a few counts. V is TRBV5-1 and J is TRBJ1-2, with 7 bases aligning to TRBD1. This CDR3 is built from 15 residues. Per the germline V gene, CDR1 is SGHRS and CDR2 is YFSETQ. With 7 bases clipped from V and 0 bases from J, the junction kept 9 bases outside the gene matches. For the CDR3, the DNA is TGCGCCAGCTGGACAGGACAGACCCCTAACTATGGCTACACCTTC. Residues: CASWTGQTPNYGYTF.

In its sample, this clone was seen a few times. The V and J genes are TRBV5-1 and TRBJ2-5; D remains unclear. Germline assignment: CDR1 SGHRS and CDR2 YFSETQ. Trimming removed 2 bases at V and 1 base at J, with 6 bases between. The CDR3 has 13 residues. The CDR3 DNA follows: TGCGCCAGCAGCTTTGCCATCCAAGAGACCCAGTACTTC. Protein product: CASSFAIQETQYF.

This clone was picked up many times. The sample contains more than one DNA sequence encoding this CDR3. J is TRBJ2-5 and V is TRBV7-2, with D uncertain. V lost 3 bases to trimming and J lost 1 base, with 3 bases between them. Germline V lookup: CDR1 SGHTA, CDR2 FQGNSA. The length of the CDR3 is 12 residues. CDR3 loop: CASSFGQETQYF. The CDR3 nucleotides are TGTGCCAGCAGCTTCGGCCAAGAGACCCAGTACTTC.

In this sample, this clone turned up a few times. Other nucleotide sequences in the sample specify the same CDR3. The chain joins TRBV5-1 to TRBJ2-1; D remains ambiguous. The CDR3 sequence is 11 residues long. Germline V lookup: CDR1 SGHRS, CDR2 YFSETQ. Between the trimmed V and J ends, which lost 5 bases and 1 base, there was a span of 1 base. The CDR3 protein is CASSSYNEQFF. The DNA of the CDR3 is TGCGCCAGCAGTTCCTACAATGAGCAGTTCTTC.

A few counts support this clone. CDR3 sequence: CASRLAGGRTGSGSTGELFF. The DNA for the CDR3 is TGCGCCAGCAGGCTCGCTGGGGGCCGCACCGGGAGCGGGTCAACCGGGGAGCTGTTTTTT. V is TRBV5-1 and J is TRBJ2-2, with D possibly being TRBD1 or TRBD2 (6 bases each). Germline CDR1 SGHRS, CDR2 YFSETQ. This CDR3 has 20 residues. Trimming cost V 5 bases and J 5 bases, with 31 bases left between them.